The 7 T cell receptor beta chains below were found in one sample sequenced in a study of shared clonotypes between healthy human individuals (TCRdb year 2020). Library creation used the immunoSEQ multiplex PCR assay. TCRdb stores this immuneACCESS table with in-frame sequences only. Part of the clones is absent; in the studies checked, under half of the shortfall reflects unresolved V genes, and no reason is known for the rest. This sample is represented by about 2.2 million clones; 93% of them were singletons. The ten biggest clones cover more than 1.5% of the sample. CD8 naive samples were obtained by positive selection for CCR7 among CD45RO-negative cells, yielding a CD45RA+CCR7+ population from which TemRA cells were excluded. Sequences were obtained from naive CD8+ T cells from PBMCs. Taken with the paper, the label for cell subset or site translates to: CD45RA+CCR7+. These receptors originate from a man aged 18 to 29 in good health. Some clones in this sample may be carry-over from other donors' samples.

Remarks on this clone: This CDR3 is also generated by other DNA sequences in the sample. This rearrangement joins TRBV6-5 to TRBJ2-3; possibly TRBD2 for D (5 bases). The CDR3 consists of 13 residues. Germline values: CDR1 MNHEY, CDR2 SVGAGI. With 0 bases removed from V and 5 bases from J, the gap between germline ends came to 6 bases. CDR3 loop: CASSYSRGDTQYF. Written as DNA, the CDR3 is TGTGCCAGCAGTTACTCACGGGGAGATACGCAGTATTTT.

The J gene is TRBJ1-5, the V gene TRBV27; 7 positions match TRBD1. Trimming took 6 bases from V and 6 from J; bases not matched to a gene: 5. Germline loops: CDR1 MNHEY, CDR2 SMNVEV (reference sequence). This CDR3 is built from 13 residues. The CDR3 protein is CASSDRAGQPQHF. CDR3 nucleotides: TGTGCCAGCAGCGACAGGGCGGGTCAGCCCCAGCATTTT.

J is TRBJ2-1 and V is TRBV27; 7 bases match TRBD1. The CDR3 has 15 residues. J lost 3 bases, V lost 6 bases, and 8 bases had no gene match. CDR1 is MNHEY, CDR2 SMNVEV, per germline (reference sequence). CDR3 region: CASSSRDSLYNEQFF. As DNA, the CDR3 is TGTGCCAGCAGCAGCCGGGACAGTCTCTACAATGAGCAGTTCTTC.

The CDR3 loop reads CASSQERREETQYF. The DNA of the CDR3 is TGCGCCAGCAGCCAAGAGCGGAGGGAAGAGACCCAGTACTTC. The chain has TRBV4-1 and TRBJ2-5; TRBD2 might be the D (6 bases). CDR3 size: 14 residues. Trimming took off 0 bases at V and 3 bases at J, with 8 bases between the two ends. The V gene's germline CDR1 is MGHRA and CDR2 YSYEKL.

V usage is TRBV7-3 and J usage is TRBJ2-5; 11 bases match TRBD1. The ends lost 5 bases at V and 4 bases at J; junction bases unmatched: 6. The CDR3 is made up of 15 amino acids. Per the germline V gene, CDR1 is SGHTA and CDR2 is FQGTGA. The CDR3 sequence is CASSVSGTGGETQYF. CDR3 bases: TGTGCCAGCAGCGTCTCCGGGACAGGGGGAGAGACCCAGTACTTC.

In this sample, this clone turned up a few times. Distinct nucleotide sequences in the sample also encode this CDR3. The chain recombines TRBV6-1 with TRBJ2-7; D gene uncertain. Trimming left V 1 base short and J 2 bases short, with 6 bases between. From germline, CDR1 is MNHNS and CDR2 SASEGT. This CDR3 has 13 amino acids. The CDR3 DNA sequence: TGTGCCAGCAGTGAAGGGCTAGCCTACGAGCAGTACTTC. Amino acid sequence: CASSEGLAYEQYF.

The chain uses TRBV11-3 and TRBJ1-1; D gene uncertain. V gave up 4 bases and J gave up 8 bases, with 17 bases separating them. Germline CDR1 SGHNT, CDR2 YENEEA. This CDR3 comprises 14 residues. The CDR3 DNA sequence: TGTGCCAGCAGCTCCGCGGGTAATAGGTTGGAAGCTTTCTTT. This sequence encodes CASSSAGNRLEAFF.